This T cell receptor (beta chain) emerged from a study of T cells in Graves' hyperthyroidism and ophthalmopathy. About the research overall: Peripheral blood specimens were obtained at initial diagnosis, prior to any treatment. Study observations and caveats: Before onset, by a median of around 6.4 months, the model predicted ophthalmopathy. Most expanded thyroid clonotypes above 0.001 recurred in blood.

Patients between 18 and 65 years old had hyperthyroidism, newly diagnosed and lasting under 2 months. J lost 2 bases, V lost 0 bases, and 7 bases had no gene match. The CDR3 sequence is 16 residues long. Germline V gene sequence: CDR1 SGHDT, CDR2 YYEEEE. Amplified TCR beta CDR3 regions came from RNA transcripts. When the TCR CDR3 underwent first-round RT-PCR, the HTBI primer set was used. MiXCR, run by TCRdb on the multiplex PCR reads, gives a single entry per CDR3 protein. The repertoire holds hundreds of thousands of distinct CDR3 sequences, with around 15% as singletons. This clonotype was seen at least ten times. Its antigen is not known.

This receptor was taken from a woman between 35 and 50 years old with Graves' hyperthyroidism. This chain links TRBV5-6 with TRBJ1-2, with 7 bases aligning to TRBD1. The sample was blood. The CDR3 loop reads CASSLGPGTENYGYTF. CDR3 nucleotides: TGTGCCAGCAGCTTGGGCCCGGGGACAGAAAACTATGGCTACACCTTC.